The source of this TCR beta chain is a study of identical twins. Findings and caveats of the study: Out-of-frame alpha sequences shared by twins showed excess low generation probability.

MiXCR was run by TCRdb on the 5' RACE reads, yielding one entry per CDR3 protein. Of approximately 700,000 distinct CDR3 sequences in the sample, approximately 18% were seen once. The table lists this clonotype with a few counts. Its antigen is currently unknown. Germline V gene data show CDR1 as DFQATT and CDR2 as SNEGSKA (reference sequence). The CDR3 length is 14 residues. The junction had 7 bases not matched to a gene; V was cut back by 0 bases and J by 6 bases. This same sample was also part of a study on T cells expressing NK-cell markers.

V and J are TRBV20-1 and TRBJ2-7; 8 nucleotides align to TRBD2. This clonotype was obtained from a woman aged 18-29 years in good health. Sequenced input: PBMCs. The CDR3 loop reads CSAREREVFGEQYF. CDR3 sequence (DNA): TGCAGTGCTAGAGAGCGGGAGGTATTTGGCGAGCAGTACTTC.